These 21 T cell receptor beta chains originate from one sample sequenced in a study of cytomegalovirus exposure and HLA in healthy donors. In the PCR, 60 Vbeta and 13 Jbeta primers were used. Generated by immunoSEQ multiplex PCR, the TCRdb table keeps only in-frame clones and is missing some. Here the sample spans around 150,000 clones, more than 70% being singletons. Sequenced: PBMCs. The source is a male donor in good health and CMV-seronegative.

This clone was seen once. An end of the junction differs from the germline gene, which may be a read error. The chain uses TRBV7-9 and TRBJ2-7, with D possibly TRBD1 on 5 matching bases. The CDR3 runs to 11 residues. Germline V gene data show CDR1 as SEHNR and CDR2 as FQNEAQ (reference sequence). CDR3 DNA sequence: TGTTCCAGCAGCCTCAGGGATACCCAGTACTTC. Amino acid sequence: CSSSLRDTQYF.

The V call is TRBV19, the J call TRBJ2-6, with D maybe TRBD1 (6 bases). The V gene lost 3 bases and the J gene lost 1 base, with 25 bases spanning the gap. Germline CDR1 LNHDA, CDR2 SQIVND (reference sequence). The CDR3 totals 21 residues. The DNA of the CDR3 is TGTGCCAGTAGTATGGCCGTACAGGGCGGCTCTATAAGGTCTGGGGCCAACGTCCTGACTTTC. Protein product: CASSMAVQGGSIRSGANVLTF.

The chain is built from TRBV4-3 and TRBJ2-2, with TRBD2 as a possible D gene (6 bases). Germline lookup yields CDR1 LGHNA and CDR2 YSLEER. The CDR3 consists of 15 residues. V lost 6 bases to trimming and J lost 6 bases, with 17 bases between them. The CDR3 DNA reads as TGCGCCAGCAGTCAGGGACTTTTGGGTCCCGGGGAGCTGTTTTTT. The encoded protein is CASSQGLLGPGELFF.

The chain recombines TRBV7-2 with TRBJ1-2; possible D gene TRBD1, 5 bases. This CDR3 region has 16 residues. V lost 5 bases and J lost 3, with 19 bases in between. Germline V gene lookup returns CDR1 SGHTA and CDR2 FQGNSA. The CDR3 spells CASSPRGKWAYYGYTF. DNA for the CDR3: TGTGCCAGCAGCCCGCGGGGGAAGTGGGCCTACTATGGCTACACCTTC.

In this sample, this clone turned up a few times. The rearrangement links TRBV2 to TRBJ2-2, with TRBD1 matching 9 bases. J lost 7 bases, V lost 7 bases, and 7 bases had no gene match. There are 14 residues in the CDR3. Germline CDR1 and CDR2: SNHLY and FYNNEI. In DNA form, the CDR3 reads TGTGCCAGCATCCCCGGGACAGGGCGCGGGGAGCTGTTTTTT. It codes for CASIPGTGRGELFF. Combining the CDR3 with reference TRBV2 and TRBJ2-2 gives the whole variable domain EPEVTQTPSHQVTQMGQEVILRCVPISNHLYFYWYRQILGQKVEFLVSFYNNEISEKSEIFDDQFSVERPDGSNFTLKIRSTKLEDSAMYFCASIPGTGRGELFFGEGSRLTVL.

The V gene is TRBV11-2, the J gene TRBJ2-7, with D possibly being TRBD1 (6 bases). V lost 3 bases to trimming and J lost 1 base, with 13 bases between them. Germline CDR1 reads SGHAT; CDR2 reads FQNNGV. The CDR3 runs to 15 residues. The CDR3 sequence: CASSFLPTGSYEQYF. The DNA of the CDR3 is TGTGCCAGCAGCTTCCTCCCGACAGGATCCTACGAGCAGTACTTC.

This clone was seen a single time. The chain joins TRBV2 to TRBJ1-1; D is possibly TRBD1 (6 bases). This CDR3 has 14 amino acids. CDR1 is SNHLY, CDR2 FYNNEI, per germline. V lost 4 bases, J lost 3 bases, and 12 bases lay in between. This CDR3 is CASSVRQGYTEAFF. The DNA for the CDR3 is TGTGCCAGCAGTGTCCGTCAGGGGTACACTGAAGCTTTCTTT.

The chain is built from TRBV7-9 and TRBJ1-5; 7 nucleotides agree with TRBD1. The trim removed 4 bases at V and 3 bases at J, leaving 3 bases unmatched. The CDR3 sequence is 14 residues long. From germline, CDR1 is SEHNR and CDR2 FQNEAQ (reference sequence). This CDR3 is CASSSDRVNQPQHF. The CDR3 nucleotides are TGTGCCAGCAGCTCCGACAGGGTCAATCAGCCCCAGCATTTT. Full variable domain (rest looked up from reference TRBV7-9 and TRBJ1-5): DTGVSQNPRHKITKRGQNVTFRCDPISEHNRLYWYRQTLGQGPEFLTYFQNEAQLEKSRLLSDRFSAERPKGSFSTLEIQRTEQGDSAMYLCASSSDRVNQPQHFGDGTRLSIL.

The rearrangement uses TRBV2 and TRBJ1-5; possible D gene TRBD1, 6 bases. Germline values: CDR1 SNHLY, CDR2 FYNNEI. V was cut by 4 bases and J by 6 bases, with 10 bases left in between. This CDR3 contains 13 residues. CDR3 region: CASSGSGVQPQHF. For the CDR3, the DNA is TGTGCCAGCAGTGGTTCAGGGGTTCAGCCCCAGCATTTT.

The chain employs TRBV4-3 and TRBJ2-1; tentatively, D is TRBD2 (5 bases). V was shortened by 2 bases and J by 10 bases, with 9 bases between the two germline ends. This CDR3 comprises 12 residues. Germline CDR1 is LGHNA and CDR2 is YSLEER. CDR3 in DNA: TGCGCCAGCAGCCAATACGGGGAGGAGCAGTTCTTC. Protein: CASSQYGEEQFF.

This clone has just a few counts. This chain uses TRBV5-1 with TRBJ1-4; TRBD1 matches at 8 bases. The V segment lost 0 bases and the J segment 8 bases; nucleotides outside the gene matches: 6. From germline, CDR1 is SGHRS and CDR2 YFSETQ. The CDR3 is 15 amino acids. This chain's CDR3 is CASSLGDRGGEKLFF. CDR3 coding DNA: TGCGCCAGCAGCTTGGGCGACAGGGGCGGGGAAAAACTGTTTTTT. The full variable domain, with the rest looked up from reference TRBV5-1 and TRBJ1-4, is KAGVTQTPRYLIKTRGQQVTLSCSPISGHRSVSWYQQTPGQGLQFLFEYFSETQRNKGNFPGRFSGRQFSNSRSEMNVSTLELGDSALYLCASSLGDRGGEKLFFGSGTQLSVL.

This chain links TRBV18 with TRBJ2-3, with D possibly being TRBD2 (5 bases). The CDR3 spans 15 residues. V lost 0 bases and J lost 2, with 9 bases in between. The germline V gene encodes CDR1 KGHSH and CDR2 LQKENI. CDR3 bases: TGTGCCAGCTCACCACCGAGACTATTCACAGATACGCAGTATTTT. Its protein is CASSPPRLFTDTQYF.

This clone was detected only once. The rearrangement links TRBV7-9 to TRBJ1-3; no clear D. V was clipped by 5 bases and J by 3 bases, with 17 bases between them. The CDR3 has 16 amino acids. Germline assignment: CDR1 SEHNR and CDR2 FQNEAQ (reference sequence). CDR3 sequence: CASSTVGSGFGNTIYF. The CDR3 DNA reads as TGTGCCAGCAGCACTGTGGGATCGGGGTTTGGAAACACCATATATTTT.

This clone has a single count. The gene calls are TRBV30 and TRBJ1-2, with D possibly TRBD1 on 5 matching bases. Germline V gene sequence: CDR1 GTSNPN, CDR2 SVGIG (reference sequence). Trimming removed 0 bases at V and 6 bases at J, with 17 bases between. This CDR3 spans 15 amino acids. CDR3 sequence (DNA): TGTGCCTGGAGTGTTCCCGCGGCGGGGGGACATGGCTACACCTTC. As protein: CAWSVPAAGGHGYTF.

This sequence joins TRBV13 and TRBJ2-7, with 10 nucleotides matching TRBD1. Looked up from germline, CDR1 is PRHDT and CDR2 is FYEKMQ (reference sequence). There are 15 residues in the CDR3. Trimming at V came to 3 bases and at J to 3 bases, leaving 5 bases not matched to a gene. In DNA form, the CDR3 reads TGTGCCAGCAGCTTCCTCGGACAGGGGGACTACGAGCAGTACTTC. Its translation: CASSFLGQGDYEQYF. Full variable domain (rest looked up from reference TRBV13 and TRBJ2-7): AAGVIQSPRHLIKEKRETATLKCYPIPRHDTVYWYQQGPGQDPQFLISFYEKMQSDKGSIPDRFSAQQFSDYHSELNMSSLELGDSALYFCASSFLGQGDYEQYFGPGTRLTVT.

This chain joins TRBV7-2 and TRBJ2-1; maybe TRBD1 (5 bases). CDR1 and CDR2 from the germline V gene are SGHTA and FQGNSA. Trimming shortened V by 1 base and J by 4 bases, and 14 bases separated the two germline ends. The CDR3 covers 16 residues. The CDR3 nucleotides are TGTGCCAGCAGCTTAGGGGGCGGTAGGGATTACAATGAGCAGTTCTTC. This translates into CASSLGGGRDYNEQFF.

The rearrangement links TRBV6-1 to TRBJ1-4; tentative D call: TRBD1 (6 bases). The germline V gene encodes CDR1 MNHNS and CDR2 SASEGT. V was trimmed by 6 bases and J by 7 bases, leaving 18 bases between them. The CDR3 extends over 15 amino acids. CDR3 loop: CASSVEFGRGEKLFF. CDR3 in DNA: TGTGCCAGCAGCGTCGAGTTTGGCAGGGGTGAAAAACTGTTTTTT.

This rearrangement joins TRBV6-5 to TRBJ1-6; 10 nucleotides line up with TRBD1. Per germline, CDR1 MNHEY and CDR2 SVGAGI. CDR3 length: 14 residues. Trimming at V came to 8 bases and at J to 7 bases, leaving 5 bases not matched to a gene. The CDR3 sequence is CASAGDRGNSPLHF. In DNA, the CDR3 is TGTGCCAGCGCTGGGGACAGGGGCAATTCACCCCTCCACTTT.

V gene TRBV6-5 combines with J gene TRBJ2-7; a weak D match, TRBD1 (6 bases). The CDR3 runs to 13 residues. Trimming left V 4 bases short and J 3 bases short, with 10 bases between. Germline-derived CDR1 and CDR2 are MNHEY and SVGAGI. Here the CDR3 reads CASSLTGNYEQYF. CDR3 bases: TGTGCCAGCAGTTTAACAGGGAACTACGAGCAGTACTTC.

V gene TRBV11-2 combines with J gene TRBJ1-3; D might be TRBD1 (6 bases). CDR3 length: 14 amino acids. From germline, CDR1 is SGHAT and CDR2 FQNNGV. V lost 5 bases to trimming and J lost 0 bases, with 8 bases between them. CDR3 sequence reads: CASSGTSSGNTIYF. DNA of the CDR3: TGTGCCAGCAGCGGGACAAGCTCTGGAAACACCATATATTTT.

The V gene is TRBV11-2, the J gene TRBJ1-2; D gene ambiguous. V was shortened by 6 bases and J by 2 bases, with 10 bases between the two germline ends. The germline V gene encodes CDR1 SGHAT and CDR2 FQNNGV. The CDR3 sequence is 13 residues long. CDR3 amino acids: CASSSDMNYGYTF. DNA for the CDR3: TGTGCCAGCAGTTCCGACATGAACTATGGCTACACCTTC.